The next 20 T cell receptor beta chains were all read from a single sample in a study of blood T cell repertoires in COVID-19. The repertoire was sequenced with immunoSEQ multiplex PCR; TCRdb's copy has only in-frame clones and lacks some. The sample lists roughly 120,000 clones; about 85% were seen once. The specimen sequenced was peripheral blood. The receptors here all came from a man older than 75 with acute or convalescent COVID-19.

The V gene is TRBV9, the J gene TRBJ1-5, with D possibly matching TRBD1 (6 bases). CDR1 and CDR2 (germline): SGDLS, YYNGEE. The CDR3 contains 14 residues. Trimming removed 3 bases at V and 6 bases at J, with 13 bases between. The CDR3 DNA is TGTGCCAGCAGCGCTGCGGGGGGCGTTCAGCCCCAGCATTTT. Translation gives CASSAAGGVQPQHF.

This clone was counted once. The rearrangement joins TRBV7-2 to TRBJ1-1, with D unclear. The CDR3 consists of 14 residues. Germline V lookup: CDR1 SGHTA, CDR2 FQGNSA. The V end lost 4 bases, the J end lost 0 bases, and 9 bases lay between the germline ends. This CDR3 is CASSSNNMNTEAFF. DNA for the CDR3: TGTGCCAGCAGCTCAAACAACATGAACACTGAAGCTTTCTTT.

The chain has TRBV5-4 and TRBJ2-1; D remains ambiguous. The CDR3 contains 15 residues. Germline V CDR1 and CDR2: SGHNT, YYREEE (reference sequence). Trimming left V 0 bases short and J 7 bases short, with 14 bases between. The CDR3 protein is CASSLGPVKENEQFF. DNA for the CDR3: TGTGCCAGCAGCTTGGGGCCCGTCAAAGAAAATGAGCAGTTCTTC.

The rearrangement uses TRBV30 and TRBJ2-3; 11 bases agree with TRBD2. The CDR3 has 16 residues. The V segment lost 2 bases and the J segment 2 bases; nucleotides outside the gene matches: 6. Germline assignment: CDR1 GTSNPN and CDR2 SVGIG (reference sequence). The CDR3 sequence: CAWSFTSGGYTDTQYF. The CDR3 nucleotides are TGTGCCTGGAGTTTTACTAGCGGGGGCTACACAGATACGCAGTATTTT.

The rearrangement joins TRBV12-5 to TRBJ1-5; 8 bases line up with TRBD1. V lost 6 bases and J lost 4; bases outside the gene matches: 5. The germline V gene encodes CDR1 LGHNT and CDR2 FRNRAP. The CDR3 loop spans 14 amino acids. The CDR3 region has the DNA TGTGCTAGTGGCTCAGGGGGCTGGAATCAGCCCCAGCATTTT. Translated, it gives CASGSGGWNQPQHF. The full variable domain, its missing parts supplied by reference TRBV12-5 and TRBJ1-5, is DARVTQTPRHKVTEMGQEVTMRCQPILGHNTVFWYRQTMMQGLELLAYFRNRAPLDDSGMPKDRFSAEMPDATLATLKIQPSEPRDSAVYFCASGSGGWNQPQHFGDGTRLSIL.

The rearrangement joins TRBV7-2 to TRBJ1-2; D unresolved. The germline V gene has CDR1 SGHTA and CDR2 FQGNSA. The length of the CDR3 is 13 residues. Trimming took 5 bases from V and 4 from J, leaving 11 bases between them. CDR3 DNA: TGTGCCAGCAGCCGCGACGGGATCTATGGCTACACCTTC. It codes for CASSRDGIYGYTF.

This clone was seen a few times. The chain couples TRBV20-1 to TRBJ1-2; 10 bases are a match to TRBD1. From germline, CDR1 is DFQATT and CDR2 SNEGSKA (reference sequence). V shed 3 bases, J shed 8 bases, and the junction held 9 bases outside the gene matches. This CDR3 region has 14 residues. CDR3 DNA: TGCAGTGCTAGTGAACCGGGACAGGGGTTCGGCTACACCTTC. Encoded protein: CSASEPGQGFGYTF.

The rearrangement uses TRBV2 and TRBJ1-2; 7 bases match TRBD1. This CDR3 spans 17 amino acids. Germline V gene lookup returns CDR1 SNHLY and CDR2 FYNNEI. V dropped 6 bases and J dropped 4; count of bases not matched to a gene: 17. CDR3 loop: CASSAIITGATSYGYTF. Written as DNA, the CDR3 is TGTGCCAGCAGCGCGATAATTACAGGGGCGACGAGCTATGGCTACACCTTC.

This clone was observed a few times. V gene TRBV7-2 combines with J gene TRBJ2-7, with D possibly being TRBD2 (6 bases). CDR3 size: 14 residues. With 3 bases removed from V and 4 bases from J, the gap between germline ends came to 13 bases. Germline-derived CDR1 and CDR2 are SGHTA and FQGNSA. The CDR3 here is CASSFFGTRYEQYF. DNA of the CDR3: TGTGCCAGCAGCTTTTTTGGGACTCGTTACGAGCAGTACTTC.

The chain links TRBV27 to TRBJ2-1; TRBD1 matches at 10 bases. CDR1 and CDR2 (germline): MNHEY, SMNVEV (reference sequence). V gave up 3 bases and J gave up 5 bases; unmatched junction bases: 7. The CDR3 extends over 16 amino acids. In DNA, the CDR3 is TGTGCCAGCAGTTTGCCAAGACAGGGGGCCAACAATGAGCAGTTCTTC. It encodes CASSLPRQGANNEQFF.

CDR3 amino acids: CASSYRPRTSGTGLNNEQFF. The CDR3 DNA sequence: TGTGCCAGCAGTTACCGACCGCGGACTAGCGGGACGGGCTTGAACAATGAGCAGTTCTTC. The chain couples TRBV6-2 or TRBV6-3 to TRBJ2-1, with TRBD2 identical over 12 bases. Germline V gene lookup returns CDR1 MNHEY and CDR2 SVGEGT. V trimming: 2 bases; J trimming: 5 bases; junction bases outside the gene matches: 16. The CDR3 has 20 amino acids.

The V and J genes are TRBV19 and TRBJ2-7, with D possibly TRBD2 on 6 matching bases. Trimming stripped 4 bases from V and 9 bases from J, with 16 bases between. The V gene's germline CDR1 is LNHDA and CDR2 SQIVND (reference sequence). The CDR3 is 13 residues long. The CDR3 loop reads CASSTLGGERQYF. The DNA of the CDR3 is TGTGCCAGTAGTACCCTTGGCGGGGAAAGGCAGTACTTC.

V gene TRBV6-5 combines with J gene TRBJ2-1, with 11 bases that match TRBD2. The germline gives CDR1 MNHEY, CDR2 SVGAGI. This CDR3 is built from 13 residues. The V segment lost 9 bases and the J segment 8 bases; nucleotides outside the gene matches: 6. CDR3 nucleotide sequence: TGTGCCAGTAGCGGGGGGGGTATGGATGAGCAGTTCTTC. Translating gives CASSGGGMDEQFF.

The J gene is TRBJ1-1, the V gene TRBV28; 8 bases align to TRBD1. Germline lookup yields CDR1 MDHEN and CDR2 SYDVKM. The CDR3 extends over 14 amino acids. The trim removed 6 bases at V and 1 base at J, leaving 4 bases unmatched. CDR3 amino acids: CASRSGQANTEAFF. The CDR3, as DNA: TGTGCCAGCAGATCGGGACAGGCGAACACTGAAGCTTTCTTT.

CDR3 region: CASSQETSGSSYEQYF. Written as DNA, the CDR3 is TGTGCCAGCAGTCAAGAGACTAGCGGGAGCTCCTACGAGCAGTACTTC. This chain links TRBV27 with TRBJ2-7, with TRBD2 matching over 12 bases. Germline V gives CDR1 MNHEY, CDR2 SMNVEV (reference sequence). The CDR3 has 16 residues. Trimming at V came to 5 bases and at J to 0 bases, leaving 5 bases not matched to a gene.

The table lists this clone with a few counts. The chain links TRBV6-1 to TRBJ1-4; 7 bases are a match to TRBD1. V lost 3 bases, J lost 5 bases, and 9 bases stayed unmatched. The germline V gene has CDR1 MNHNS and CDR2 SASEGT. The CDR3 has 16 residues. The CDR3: CASSDLAGTENEKLFF. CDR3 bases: TGTGCCAGCAGTGACTTAGCCGGGACAGAGAATGAAAAACTGTTTTTT.

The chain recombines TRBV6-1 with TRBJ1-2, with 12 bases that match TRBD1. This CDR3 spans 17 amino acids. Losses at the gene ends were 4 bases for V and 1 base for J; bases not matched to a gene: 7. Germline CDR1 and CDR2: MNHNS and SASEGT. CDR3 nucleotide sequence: TGTGCCAGCAGTGCGTCGGGACAGGGGGCTGGTAACTATGGCTACACCTTC. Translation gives CASSASGQGAGNYGYTF.

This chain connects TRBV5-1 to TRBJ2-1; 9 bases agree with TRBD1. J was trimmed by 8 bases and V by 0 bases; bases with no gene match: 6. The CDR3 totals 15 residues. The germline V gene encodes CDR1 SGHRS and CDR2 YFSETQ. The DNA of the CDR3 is TGCGCCAGCAGCTTGGAAGGACAGGGGATCGATGAGCAGTTCTTC. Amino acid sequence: CASSLEGQGIDEQFF.

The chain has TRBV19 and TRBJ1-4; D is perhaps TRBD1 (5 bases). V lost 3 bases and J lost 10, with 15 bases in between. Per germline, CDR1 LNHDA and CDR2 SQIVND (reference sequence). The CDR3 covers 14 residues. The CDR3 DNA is TGTGCCAGTAGTATCTTGGGGGGGGACTCAAAACTGTTTTTT. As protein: CASSILGGDSKLFF.

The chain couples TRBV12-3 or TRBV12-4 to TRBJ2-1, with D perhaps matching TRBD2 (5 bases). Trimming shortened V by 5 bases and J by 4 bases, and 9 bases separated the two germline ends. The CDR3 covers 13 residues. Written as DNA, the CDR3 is TGTGCCAGCAGTACCTCGGGGTACAATGAGCAGTTCTTC. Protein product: CASSTSGYNEQFF.